The T cell receptor beta chain described here comes from a study of OX40 agonist ivuxolimab in advanced cancers. The CDR3 runs to 12 residues. Germline V gene lookup returns CDR1 PRHDT and CDR2 FYEKMQ (reference sequence). The germline V and J ends were trimmed by 5 bases and 3 bases, with 7 bases remaining between them. Only in-frame clones appear in the TCRdb table, and some are missing; sequencing was by immunoSEQ multiplex PCR. Seen here are nearly 45,000 clones, approximately 88% observed once, and the top ten hold 14% to 15%. Findings of the study overall: The antigen specificity of the peripheral T cells (those that were expanded) was not determined. Among T cells, CD8+ cells averaged more expanded clones than CD4+ cells.

Concerning this clone itself: As yet, its antigen is unknown.

Sample: CD4+ or CD8+ T cells sorted from blood, taken in a trial of the OX40 agonist ivuxolimab. The V and J genes are TRBV13 and TRBJ1-1; D is uncertain. The TCR comes from an adult with an advanced solid tumor such as melanoma, head and neck, liver or kidney cancer. The DNA of the CDR3 is TGTGCCAGCAGCGCCTATTACACTGAAGCTTTCTTT. This codes for CASSAYYTEAFF. The full variable domain, its missing parts supplied by reference TRBV13 and TRBJ1-1, is AAGVIQSPRHLIKEKRETATLKCYPIPRHDTVYWYQQGPGQDPQFLISFYEKMQSDKGSIPDRFSAQQFSDYHSELNMSSLELGDSALYFCASSAYYTEAFFGQGTRLTVV.